Included here is one TCR beta chain sequence, with context. As it was prepared, the TCRbeta library received unique molecular identifiers. TCRdb passed the PCR reads through MiXCR, listing each CDR3 protein once. The sample shows approximately 270,000 distinct CDR3 sequences, over 8% of them seen only once. The data belong to a study of T-cell reconstitution after alpha-beta-depleted transplantation in children. Germline V CDR1 and CDR2: SGHRS, YFSETQ. Trimming took 3 bases from V and 7 from J, leaving 9 bases between them. The CDR3 is 12 amino acids. The rearrangement links TRBV5-1 to TRBJ2-3; D is unclear. The clonotype originates from a human donor who donated a stem cell graft to a child with SCID. The input for sequencing was PBMCs from the stem cell graft donor, taken from the stem cell graft. The CDR3 loop is CASSSSAYTQYF. The CDR3 DNA reads TGCGCCAGCAGCTCCTCAGCATATACGCAGTATTTT.